The 17 T cell receptor beta chains below come from one sample, sequenced in a study of cytomegalovirus exposure and HLA in healthy donors. 60 Vbeta and 13 Jbeta primers were used in PCR. Data came from immunoSEQ multiplex PCR; TCRdb stores just in-frame clones and leaves some out. The sample records around 130,000 clones, over 65% being singletons. Sequencing was carried out using PBMCs. Receptor source: a woman aged 40-49 years in good health and CMV-seropositive.

J is TRBJ1-2 and V is TRBV11-3; 8 bases line up with TRBD1. Germline CDR1 is SGHNT and CDR2 is YENEEA. J gave up 6 bases and V 5 bases, and 5 bases lay outside the gene matches. The CDR3 is 13 amino acids. CDR3 sequence reads: CASSLQTGDGYTF. The DNA for the CDR3 is TGTGCCAGCAGCCTACAGACAGGGGATGGCTACACCTTC.

The chain is built from TRBV5-1 and TRBJ2-1; 10 positions match TRBD1. V was pared by 0 bases and J by 9 bases, with 6 bases of the junction left unmatched. Germline-derived CDR1 and CDR2 are SGHRS and YFSETQ. This CDR3 spans 15 amino acids. CDR3 loop: CASSLGQGAFSEQFF. The CDR3 region has the DNA TGCGCCAGCAGCTTGGGACAGGGGGCGTTTAGTGAGCAGTTCTTC. Complete variable domain (other parts from reference TRBV5-1 and TRBJ2-1): KAGVTQTPRYLIKTRGQQVTLSCSPISGHRSVSWYQQTPGQGLQFLFEYFSETQRNKGNFPGRFSGRQFSNSRSEMNVSTLELGDSALYLCASSLGQGAFSEQFFGPGTRLTVL.

The chain recombines TRBV10-3 with TRBJ1-1; D unclear. The germline V gene encodes CDR1 ENHRY and CDR2 SYGVKD. V was shortened by 4 bases and J by 11 bases, with 20 bases between the two germline ends. The CDR3 totals 14 residues. The CDR3 DNA reads TGTGCCATCAGTGCGGGAACCCTGTCCTCTCAGGCTTTCTTT. Encoded protein: CAISAGTLSSQAFF.

This chain joins TRBV19 and TRBJ2-7; 11 positions match TRBD2. There are 15 residues in the CDR3. Looked up from germline, CDR1 is LNHDA and CDR2 is SQIVND (reference sequence). V gave up 3 bases and J gave up 7 bases; unmatched junction bases: 8. The CDR3 here is CASSIFSGGAEEQYF. CDR3 nucleotides: TGTGCCAGTAGTATTTTTAGCGGGGGGGCAGAGGAGCAGTACTTC.

The chain is built from TRBV19 and TRBJ1-1, with 7 bases aligning to TRBD1. Per the germline V gene, CDR1 is LNHDA and CDR2 is SQIVND (reference sequence). V lost 9 bases and J lost 4; bases outside the gene matches: 5. This CDR3 has 12 residues. As DNA, the CDR3 is TGTGCCAGCCGACAGGGCAGCACTGAAGCTTTCTTT. It encodes CASRQGSTEAFF.

Notes on this clone: Other nucleotide sequences in the sample specify the same CDR3. The chain carries TRBV5-8 and TRBJ2-3; no reliable D call. The CDR3 totals 12 residues. Germline CDR1 is SGHTS and CDR2 is YDEGEE. The V and J ends lost 1 base and 4 bases respectively, with 4 bases between them. The CDR3 nucleotides are TGTGCCAGCAGCTTGCGGGCAGATACGCAGTATTTT. Amino acids: CASSLRADTQYF.

This clone has a handful of counts. The chain is built from TRBV2 and TRBJ2-7; no clear D. V was cut by 2 bases and J by 9 bases, with 5 bases left in between. CDR1 and CDR2 (germline): SNHLY, FYNNEI. The CDR3 is 10 residues long. CDR3 amino acids: CASSELLQYF. The DNA for the CDR3 is TGTGCCAGCAGTGAACTATTGCAGTACTTC.

The V call is TRBV7-8, the J call TRBJ1-1, with D unclear. The V and J ends lost 5 bases and 8 bases respectively, with 15 bases between them. Germline V gives CDR1 SGHVS, CDR2 FQNEAQ. The CDR3 length is 13 residues. CDR3 DNA sequence: TGTGCCAGCAGCCGCGGTTTGTTTACCGAAGCTTTCTTT. Its translation is CASSRGLFTEAFF.

The V gene is TRBV6-1, the J gene TRBJ2-7; D is unclear. Trimming cost V 7 bases and J 0 bases, with 16 bases left between them. CDR3 length equals 15 residues. Germline V gene lookup returns CDR1 MNHNS and CDR2 SASEGT. The CDR3 DNA reads TGTGCCAGCAAACTCCTTGGGCCCTTCTCCTACGAGCAGTACTTC. Translated: CASKLLGPFSYEQYF.

This clone was detected only a few times. V is TRBV11-2 and J is TRBJ2-7; TRBD2 matches at 12 bases. Germline trimming cut 4 bases from V and 2 bases from J; bases unmatched to any gene: 6. This CDR3 has 16 amino acids. CDR1 is SGHAT and CDR2 is FQNNGV in the germline V gene. Here the CDR3 DNA reads TGTGCCAGCAGCTCCCGGACTAGCGGGACGCCCTACGAGCAGTACTTC. The encoded protein is CASSSRTSGTPYEQYF.

The rearrangement uses TRBV9 and TRBJ2-1; 12 bases align to TRBD2. V trimming: 0 bases; J trimming: 8 bases; junction bases outside the gene matches: 6. The CDR3 covers 16 residues. The V gene's germline CDR1 is SGDLS and CDR2 YYNGEE. The CDR3 sequence is CASSVGGTSGFHEQFF. The CDR3 DNA is TGTGCCAGCAGCGTAGGTGGGACTAGCGGGTTCCATGAGCAGTTCTTC.

A few counts support this clone. The chain uses TRBV2 and TRBJ1-1; 8 nucleotides align to TRBD1. The CDR3 is 16 amino acids. The V and J ends lost 0 bases and 3 bases, in that order; junction bases with no gene match: 6. The V gene's germline CDR1 is SNHLY and CDR2 FYNNEI. The CDR3 coding sequence is TGTGCCAGCAGTGAAGCAGGACAGGGCTGGGACACTGAAGCTTTCTTT. Translating it yields CASSEAGQGWDTEAFF.

This chain joins TRBV5-6 and TRBJ2-4, with TRBD2 matching 10 bases. CDR1 is SGHDT, CDR2 YYEEEE, per germline. The CDR3 length is 17 residues. The V segment lost 2 bases and the J segment 4 bases; nucleotides outside the gene matches: 9. The CDR3 is CASSFLASGSTKNIQYF. CDR3 DNA sequence: TGTGCCAGCAGCTTTCTGGCTAGCGGGAGTACAAAAAACATTCAGTACTTC.

The genes are TRBV11-1 and TRBJ2-1, with 8 bases that match TRBD2. V gave up 5 bases and J gave up 4 bases; unmatched junction bases: 4. Germline CDR1 and CDR2: SGHAT and FQDESV (reference sequence). This CDR3 is 14 amino acids long. In DNA, the CDR3 is TGTGCCAGCAGCAGAGCGGGAGTTTACAATGAGCAGTTCTTC. This gives the protein CASSRAGVYNEQFF.

CDR3 residues: CASSVTGTHTEAFF. CDR3 nucleotides: TGCGCCAGCAGCGTCACCGGGACACACACTGAAGCTTTCTTT. The chain employs TRBV5-1 and TRBJ1-1, with D possibly matching TRBD1 (6 bases). The CDR3 covers 14 residues. Germline-derived CDR1 and CDR2 are SGHRS and YFSETQ. V was shortened by 4 bases and J by 3 bases, with 13 bases between the two germline ends.

The chain is built from TRBV6-1 and TRBJ1-2, with 10 positions matching TRBD1. V lost 2 bases, J lost 6 bases, and 3 bases stayed unmatched. The CDR3 is made up of 14 amino acids. Germline V CDR1 and CDR2: MNHNS, SASEGT. The CDR3 DNA is TGTGCCAGCAGTGAAAAAGGACAGGGGGATGGCTACACCTTC. Its translation: CASSEKGQGDGYTF.

The chain uses TRBV19 and TRBJ1-6; TRBD1 matches 9 bases. J lost 0 bases, V lost 1 base, and 10 bases had no gene match. This CDR3 comprises 20 residues. Per germline, CDR1 LNHDA and CDR2 SQIVND (reference sequence). Here the CDR3 DNA reads TGTGCCAGTAGTATAGCCCCAGGACAGGGGATGAGCTCCTATAATTCACCCCTCCACTTT. As protein: CASSIAPGQGMSSYNSPLHF.